The subject of this entry is one T cell receptor (beta chain). Its antigen remains undetermined. Base qualities are not recorded, but no much larger clone differs from it by a single base. V is cut by 5 bases and J by 7 bases, and the space between the germline ends is 14 bases. The CDR3 starts with the cysteine, ends with the phenylalanine, and has 13 residues. Only the CDR3 DNA stays, 39 bases, in frame from base 1. Each collaborating institution followed its own protocols to collect whole blood in K2EDTA tubes. Collaborator samples were shipped for TCRbeta analysis as frozen whole blood, isolated PBMCs, or DNA extracted from either sample type. TCRbeta CDR3 regions were amplified from genomic DNA using the immunoSEQ Assay, a bias-controlled multiplex PCR. The authors' pipeline ran thus. Nucleated cell counts per sample were estimated from amplification of reference gene primers within the assay. Sequence reads were collapsed and filtered to measure the absolute abundance of every unique TCRbeta CDR3 rearrangement. For each sample, productive Simpson clonality was calculated as the square root of Simpson's diversity index over productive rearrangements. TCRdb re-hosts the immuneACCESS table, in-frame sequences only. Its copies lack some clones; in the studies checked, an unresolved V gene accounts for under half of them, and the cause for the rest is not known. That table furnishes V, J and clone size, whereas the DNA furnished D and trimming. Across this sample there are around 380,000 clones, with approximately 77% seen only once. The ten largest account for more than 0.85% of the sample.

This entry comes from a study of blood T cell repertoires in COVID-19 (dated by TCRdb to the early 2020s). Regarding the research as a whole: The collaborator samples originated in the United States, Italy and Spain and spanned the acute and convalescent phases of COVID-19. The repertoires were released in a freely available public database intended as a resource for research on the immune response to SARS-CoV-2. The material from the prospective study consisted of cDNA or gDNA derived from T cells, B-cell-depleted T cells, or PBMCs. Samples were obtained from the ongoing ImmuneRACE study (first 160 participants) and from about 1,300 subjects provided by 6 global collaborators. Sample metadata almost always included a de-identified subject ID, COVID-19 status, age in years and sex. Where HLA class I and class II types were available, the types were taken from metadata supplied by the sample provider, not from assay-based typing. Subjects who had been exposed to COVID-19, were actively infected with it, or had recovered from it provided the deeply sampled blood TCRbeta repertoires that made up the dataset.

Overall study results and their limits: The quantity of clinical and demographic metadata differed by source and by participant and was supplied without curation.

The receptor's source is a human donor with acute or convalescent COVID-19. The donor label of this sample is uncertain. Sequencing input: peripheral blood. The sequence is built from TRBV12-3 or TRBV12-4 and TRBJ1-2, and TRBD1 may be the D gene, going by 6 matching bases. The CDR3 region: CASSPSRTAGYTF. The nucleotides read TGTGCCAGCAGTCCGTCCAGGACAGCTGGCTACACCTTC.